There are a few counts of the clone carrying this TCR beta chain. These data come from a study of T-cell reconstitution after alpha-beta-depleted transplantation in children. Trimming took off 1 base at V and 4 bases at J, with 10 bases between the two ends. This CDR3 spans 13 amino acids. CDR1 and CDR2 from the germline V gene are DFQATT and SNEGSKA (reference sequence). Unique molecular identifiers were incorporated during preparation of the TCRbeta library. Via MiXCR, TCRdb re-called the PCR reads, giving one row per CDR3 protein. The table lists approximately 120,000 distinct CDR3 sequences, 8.5% to 10% of them singletons.

This receptor was identified in a girl in the first two years of life who had a stem cell transplant for combined immunodeficiency, so the T cells may come from the graft donor. The chain links TRBV20-1 to TRBJ2-5; D is unclear. The sequenced sample was PBMCs, mostly from graft donor cells, obtained 180 days after TCRalphabeta/CD19-depleted stem cell transplant. The CDR3 sequence is CSARVGSIETQYF. In nucleotides, the CDR3 is TGCAGTGCTAGAGTAGGGTCGATAGAGACCCAGTACTTC.